This T cell receptor (beta chain) was captured in a study of blood T cell repertoires in COVID-19. Overall study context: Researchers got acute and convalescent COVID-19 samples from the United States, Italy and Spain.

The CDR3 runs 13 residues. Per the germline V gene, CDR1 is ENHRY and CDR2 is SYGVKD. The V end lost 6 bases, the J end lost 0 bases, and 9 bases lay between the germline ends. Generated by immunoSEQ multiplex PCR, the TCRdb table keeps only in-frame clones and is missing some. Among approximately 170,000 clones, approximately 90% were seen once, and the ten largest hold less than 0.85%. What the recovered Cohort 3 donors had was two negative PCRs, clearance, or symptom resolution. The sequencing input was PBMCs or T cells enriched from blood (not recorded which). This chain uses TRBV10-3 with TRBJ2-7; possibly TRBD2 for D (6 bases). The clonotype was recovered from a woman between 18 and 29 years old who had recovered from COVID-19. CDR3 protein: CAIRLAASYEQYF. The DNA for the CDR3 is TGTGCCATCAGGTTAGCGGCCTCCTACGAGCAGTACTTC.